These 16 T cell receptor beta chains came from one sample sequenced in a study of blood T cell repertoires in COVID-19. Method: immunoSEQ multiplex PCR; TCRdb's copy keeps in-frame clones and lacks some. The sample holds approximately 240,000 clones, roughly 84% seen once. Sequenced sample: peripheral blood. The source is a woman aged 80 or over with active or convalescent COVID-19.

Turning to this clone: Other DNA sequences of this sample code for an identical CDR3. This chain joins TRBV2 and TRBJ1-1, with D uncertain. Deletions cut 3 bases from V and 2 bases from J, with 7 bases between. The CDR3 length is 13 residues. Germline-derived CDR1 and CDR2 are SNHLY and FYNNEI. The CDR3 DNA is TGTGCCAGCAGTGAGAGGAGAAACACTGAAGCTTTCTTT. Its translation is CASSERRNTEAFF.

Here the CDR3 reads CASMQGGNSNQPQHF. CDR3 in DNA: TGTGCCAGTATGCAGGGGGGAAATAGCAATCAGCCCCAGCATTTT. The rearrangement links TRBV19 to TRBJ1-5; 7 bases line up with TRBD1. The CDR3 is 15 residues long. CDR1 is LNHDA, CDR2 SQIVND, per germline (reference sequence). V dropped 7 bases and J dropped 0; count of bases not matched to a gene: 6.

This clone was found a few times. One end of the junction is discordant with germline, which a read error may explain. This chain uses TRBV7-8 with TRBJ2-5; 7 bases are shared with TRBD2. The V gene's germline CDR1 is SGHVS and CDR2 FQNEAQ. The CDR3 is made up of 16 amino acids. CDR3 sequence reads: CASSLEGAGHREAQYF. The CDR3 nucleotides are TGTGCCAGCAGCTTAGAGGGAGCGGGGCACCGAGAGGCCCAGTACTTC.

The CDR3 DNA follows: TGTGCCAGCAGCTTAAGTCCCGCGGGAGGGCTTGGGGCCAACGTCCTGACTTTC. Translating it yields CASSLSPAGGLGANVLTF. This chain joins TRBV7-2 and TRBJ2-6; TRBD2 aligns across 9 bases. J lost 3 bases, V lost 2 bases, and 8 bases had no gene match. Germline V CDR1 and CDR2: SGHTA, FQGNSA. The CDR3 sequence is 18 residues long.

This sequence joins TRBV9 and TRBJ2-7; a weak D match, TRBD2 (5 bases). Trimming removed 0 bases at V and 6 bases at J, with 13 bases between. This CDR3 comprises 14 residues. Per germline, CDR1 SGDLS and CDR2 YYNGEE. CDR3 protein: CASSVGPEGGEQYF. CDR3 in DNA: TGTGCCAGCAGCGTAGGACCCGAAGGAGGCGAGCAGTACTTC.

The chain is built from TRBV6-2 or TRBV6-3 and TRBJ2-1; 9 bases agree with TRBD1. V lost 4 bases, J lost 8 bases, and 9 bases stayed unmatched. The CDR3 is 15 amino acids. CDR1 is MNHEY, CDR2 SVGEGT, per germline. CDR3 bases: TGTGCCAGCAGTTTACGGGACAGGGTGATCGATGAGCAGTTCTTC. This codes for CASSLRDRVIDEQFF.

The rearrangement uses TRBV29-1 and TRBJ1-6; D is possibly TRBD1 (5 bases). Germline V lookup: CDR1 SQVTM, CDR2 ANQGSEA. CDR3 length equals 13 residues. V lost 4 bases, J lost 9 bases, and 13 bases lay in between. This CDR3 is CSVGQGAGSPLHF. CDR3 DNA sequence: TGCAGCGTTGGGCAGGGTGCAGGTTCACCCCTCCACTTT.

The chain employs TRBV5-5 and TRBJ1-3, with 9 bases lining up with TRBD1. The CDR3 is made up of 17 amino acids. Trimming cost V 0 bases and J 0 bases; bases outside gene matches: 4. CDR1 is SGHKS and CDR2 is YYEKEE in the germline V gene (reference sequence). The CDR3 protein is CASSLGQGVSSGNTIYF. For the CDR3, the DNA is TGTGCCAGCAGCTTGGGACAGGGGGTTAGCTCTGGAAACACCATATATTTT.

The chain is built from TRBV19 and TRBJ1-6; no clear D. From germline, CDR1 is LNHDA and CDR2 SQIVND (reference sequence). This CDR3 is built from 18 residues. V was clipped by 4 bases and J by 3 bases, with 19 bases between them. Written as DNA, the CDR3 is TGTGCCAGTAGTACGGAGAGCCAAGATCAATTCTATAATTCACCCCTCCACTTT. This sequence encodes CASSTESQDQFYNSPLHF. The complete variable domain, with remaining parts taken from reference TRBV19 and TRBJ1-6, reads DGGITQSPKYLFRKEGQNVTLSCEQNLNHDAMYWYRQDPGQGLRLIYYSQIVNDFQKGDIAEGYSVSREKKESFPLTVTSAQKNPTAFYLCASSTESQDQFYNSPLHFGNGTRLTVT.

The V and J genes are TRBV5-1 and TRBJ1-1; 9 nucleotides align to TRBD1. After removal of 6 bases from V and 0 bases from J, the junction contained 9 bases not matched to a gene. CDR1 is SGHRS and CDR2 is YFSETQ in the germline V gene. The CDR3 is made up of 16 amino acids. The DNA of the CDR3 is TGCGCCAGCAAACAGGGACAGGGTGGAATGAACACTGAAGCTTTCTTT. This encodes CASKQGQGGMNTEAFF.

The V and J genes are TRBV11-2 and TRBJ2-3; 12 bases are shared with TRBD1. Germline V gene sequence: CDR1 SGHAT, CDR2 FQNNGV. V shed 5 bases and J 0 bases; nucleotides not matched to a gene: 6. This CDR3 has 17 amino acids. CDR3 residues: CASSRDRGRTSTDTQYF. The CDR3 region has the DNA TGTGCCAGCAGCAGGGACAGGGGGCGGACTAGCACAGATACGCAGTATTTT.

The chain links TRBV4-1 to TRBJ2-1; 10 nucleotides align to TRBD1. V shed 6 bases, J shed 4 bases, and the junction held 9 bases outside the gene matches. CDR3 length equals 16 residues. Germline V CDR1 and CDR2: MGHRA, YSYEKL. CDR3 region: CASRRSGTGVYNEQFF. The CDR3 DNA reads as TGCGCCAGCAGGCGGTCCGGGACAGGGGTGTACAATGAGCAGTTCTTC.

This sequence joins TRBV7-8 and TRBJ2-7; 8 bases are shared with TRBD1. This CDR3 has 16 residues. Germline assignment: CDR1 SGHVS and CDR2 FQNEAQ. J gave up 5 bases and V 5 bases, and 14 bases lay outside the gene matches. The CDR3 nucleotides are TGTGCCAGCAGCCGAGCTGTAGGACAGGGTTTCCACGAGCAGTACTTC. Amino acid sequence: CASSRAVGQGFHEQYF. Filled out from reference TRBV7-8 and TRBJ2-7, the complete variable domain reads GAGVSQSPRYKVAKRGQDVALRCDPISGHVSLFWYQQALGQGPEFLTYFQNEAQLDKSGLPSDRFFAERPEGSVSTLKIQRTQQEDSAVYLCASSRAVGQGFHEQYFGPGTRLTVT.

The chain carries TRBV7-6 and TRBJ1-2; perhaps TRBD1 as D (5 bases). CDR3 length: 14 residues. V lost 2 bases, J lost 1 base, and 8 bases lay in between. Germline CDR1 and CDR2: SGHVS and FNYEAQ. CDR3 sequence: CASSLRQNNYGYTF. Written as DNA, the CDR3 is TGTGCCAGCAGCTTACGACAGAATAACTATGGCTACACCTTC.

The genes are TRBV5-1 and TRBJ2-7; 9 bases agree with TRBD1. Trimming removed 7 bases from V and 4 bases from J; junction bases left unmatched: 6. CDR3 length: 13 residues. CDR1 is SGHRS, CDR2 YFSETQ, per germline. Written as DNA, the CDR3 is TGCGCCAGCGCCGGGACAGGGCGGTACGAGCAGTACTTC. As protein: CASAGTGRYEQYF.

This chain joins TRBV28 and TRBJ2-1, with 8 bases lining up with TRBD1. J was trimmed by 6 bases and V by 6 bases; bases with no gene match: 13. Germline CDR1 is MDHEN and CDR2 is SYDVKM. This CDR3 has 16 residues. This CDR3 reads CASRGYTGGIRNEQFF. In DNA, the CDR3 is TGTGCCAGCAGGGGTTATACAGGGGGAATTCGCAATGAGCAGTTCTTC.